This TCR beta chain was obtained from a study of cytomegalovirus exposure and HLA in healthy donors. The germline V gene has CDR1 SGHKS and CDR2 YYEKEE (reference sequence). Trimming shortened V by 2 bases and J by 2 bases, and 14 bases separated the two germline ends. The CDR3 is 15 amino acids. Healthy bone marrow donors formed the donor group. 60 Vbeta and 13 Jbeta primers were used in PCR. Here immunoSEQ multiplex PCR was the method, and the copy in TCRdb shows in-frame clones only, minus some. In the table there are about 55,000 clones, about 84% of which are singletons. The V gene is TRBV5-5, the J gene TRBJ2-7; perhaps TRBD1 as D (5 bases). The sequenced material came from PBMCs. The TCR originated in a female donor in good health and CMV-seronegative. The CDR3: CASSFKAGMTYEQYF. The CDR3 nucleotides read TGTGCCAGCAGCTTTAAGGCAGGGATGACCTACGAGCAGTACTTC.